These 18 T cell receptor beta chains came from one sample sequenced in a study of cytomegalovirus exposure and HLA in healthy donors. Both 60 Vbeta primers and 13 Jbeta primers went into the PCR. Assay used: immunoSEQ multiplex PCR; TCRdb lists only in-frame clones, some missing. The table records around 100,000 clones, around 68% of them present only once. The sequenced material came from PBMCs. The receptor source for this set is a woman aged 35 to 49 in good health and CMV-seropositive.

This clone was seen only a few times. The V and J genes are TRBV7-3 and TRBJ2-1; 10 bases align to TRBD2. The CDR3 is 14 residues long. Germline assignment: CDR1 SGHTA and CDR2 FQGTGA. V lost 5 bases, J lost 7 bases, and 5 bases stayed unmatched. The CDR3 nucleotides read TGTGCCAGCAGCCCTAGCGGGAGCCGGAATGAGCAGTTCTTC. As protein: CASSPSGSRNEQFF.

CDR3: CASSPHGGLAGNYEQYF. As DNA, the CDR3 is TGTGCCAGCAGCCCGCACGGTGGACTAGCGGGGAACTACGAGCAGTACTTC. V usage is TRBV9 and J usage is TRBJ2-7, with 12 bases aligning to TRBD2. Trimming at V came to 4 bases and at J to 3 bases, leaving 11 bases not matched to a gene. The germline V gene encodes CDR1 SGDLS and CDR2 YYNGEE. The CDR3 runs to 17 residues.

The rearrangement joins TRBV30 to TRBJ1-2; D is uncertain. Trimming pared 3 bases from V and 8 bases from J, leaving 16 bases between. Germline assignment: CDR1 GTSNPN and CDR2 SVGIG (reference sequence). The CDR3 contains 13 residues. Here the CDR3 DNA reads TGTGCCTGGAGCAACACAGCGGTGGGAGGCTACACCTTC. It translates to CAWSNTAVGGYTF.

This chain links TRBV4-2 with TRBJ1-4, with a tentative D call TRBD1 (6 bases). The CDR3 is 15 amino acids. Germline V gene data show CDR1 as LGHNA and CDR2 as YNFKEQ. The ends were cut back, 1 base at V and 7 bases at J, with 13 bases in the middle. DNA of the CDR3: TGTGCCAGCAGCCAAGGTTTGGGGGCGGTTGAAAAACTGTTTTTT. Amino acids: CASSQGLGAVEKLFF.

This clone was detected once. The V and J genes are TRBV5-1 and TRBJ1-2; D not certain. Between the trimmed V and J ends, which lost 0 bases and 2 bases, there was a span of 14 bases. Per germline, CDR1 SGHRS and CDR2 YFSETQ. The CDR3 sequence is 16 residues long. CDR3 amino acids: CASSLVSQQNNYGYTF. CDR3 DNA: TGCGCCAGCAGCTTGGTGTCACAGCAAAACAACTATGGCTACACCTTC.

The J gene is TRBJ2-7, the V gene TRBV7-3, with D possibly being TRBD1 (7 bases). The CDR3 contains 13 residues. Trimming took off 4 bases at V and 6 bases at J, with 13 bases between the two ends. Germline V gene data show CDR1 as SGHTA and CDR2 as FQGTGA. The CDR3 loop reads CASSSRQGGEQYF. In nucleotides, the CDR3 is TGTGCCAGCAGCTCGAGACAGGGAGGCGAGCAGTACTTC.

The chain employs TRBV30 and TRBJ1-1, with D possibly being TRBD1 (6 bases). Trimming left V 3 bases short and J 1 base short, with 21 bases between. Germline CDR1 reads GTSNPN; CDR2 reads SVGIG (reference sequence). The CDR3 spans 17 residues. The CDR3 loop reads CAWSPDDTGIPNTEAFF. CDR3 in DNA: TGTGCCTGGAGCCCCGATGACACAGGGATCCCGAACACTGAAGCTTTCTTT.

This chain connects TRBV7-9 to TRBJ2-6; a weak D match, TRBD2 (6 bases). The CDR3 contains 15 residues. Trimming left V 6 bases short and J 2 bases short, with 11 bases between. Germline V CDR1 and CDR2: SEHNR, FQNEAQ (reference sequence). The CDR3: CASRPAGTGANVLTF. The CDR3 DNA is TGTGCCAGCAGACCTGCGGGGACTGGGGCCAACGTCCTGACTTTC. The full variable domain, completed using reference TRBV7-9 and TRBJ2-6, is DTGVSQNPRHKITKRGQNVTFRCDPISEHNRLYWYRQTLGQGPEFLTYFQNEAQLEKSRLLSDRFSAERPKGSFSTLEIQRTEQGDSAMYLCASRPAGTGANVLTFGAGSRLTVL.

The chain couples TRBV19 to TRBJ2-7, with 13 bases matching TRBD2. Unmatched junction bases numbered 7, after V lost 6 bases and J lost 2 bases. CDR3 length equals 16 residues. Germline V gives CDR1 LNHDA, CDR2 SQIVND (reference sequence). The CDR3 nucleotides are TGTGCCAGTAGCTCTGAACTAGCGGGAGGGCCCTACGAGCAGTACTTC. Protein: CASSSELAGGPYEQYF. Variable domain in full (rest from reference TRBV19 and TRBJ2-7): DGGITQSPKYLFRKEGQNVTLSCEQNLNHDAMYWYRQDPGQGLRLIYYSQIVNDFQKGDIAEGYSVSREKKESFPLTVTSAQKNPTAFYLCASSSELAGGPYEQYFGPGTRLTVT.

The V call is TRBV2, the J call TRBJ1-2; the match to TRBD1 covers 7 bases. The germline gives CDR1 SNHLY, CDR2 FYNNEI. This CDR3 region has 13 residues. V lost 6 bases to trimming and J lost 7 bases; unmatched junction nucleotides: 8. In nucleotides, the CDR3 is TGTGCCAGCAGCCCGACAGGGCCGGCTGGCTACACCTTC. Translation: CASSPTGPAGYTF.

CDR3 sequence (DNA): TGCGCCAGCAGGGACATACGGTATGGCTACACCTTC. This translates into CASRDIRYGYTF. This rearrangement joins TRBV5-1 to TRBJ1-2; tentative D call: TRBD1 (5 bases). The V end was cut by 5 bases, the J end by 5 bases, with 10 bases between. In germline, CDR1 is SGHRS, CDR2 YFSETQ. This CDR3 has 12 amino acids. The variable domain in full, completed from reference TRBV5-1 and TRBJ1-2, reads KAGVTQTPRYLIKTRGQQVTLSCSPISGHRSVSWYQQTPGQGLQFLFEYFSETQRNKGNFPGRFSGRQFSNSRSEMNVSTLELGDSALYLCASRDIRYGYTFGSGTRLTVV.

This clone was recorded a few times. The DNA of the CDR3 is TGTGCCAGCAGCCGCCGGGACAGAGATGGCTACACCTTC. Amino acid sequence: CASSRRDRDGYTF. The genes are TRBV7-2 and TRBJ1-2; 7 nucleotides match TRBD1. The CDR3 is 13 amino acids. J lost 6 bases, V lost 5 bases, and 6 bases had no gene match. Germline V CDR1 and CDR2: SGHTA, FQGNSA. Supplemented by reference TRBV7-2 and TRBJ1-2, the full variable domain reads GAGVSQSPSNKVTEKGKDVELRCDPISGHTALYWYRQSLGQGLEFLIYFQGNSAPDKSGLPSDRFSAERTGGSVSTLTIQRTQQEDSAVYLCASSRRDRDGYTFGSGTRLTVV.

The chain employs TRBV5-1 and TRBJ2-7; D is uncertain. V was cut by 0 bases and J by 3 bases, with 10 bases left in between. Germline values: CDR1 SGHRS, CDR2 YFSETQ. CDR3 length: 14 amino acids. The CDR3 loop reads CASSLANNFYEQYF. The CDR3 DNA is TGCGCCAGCAGCTTGGCCAATAACTTCTACGAGCAGTACTTC.

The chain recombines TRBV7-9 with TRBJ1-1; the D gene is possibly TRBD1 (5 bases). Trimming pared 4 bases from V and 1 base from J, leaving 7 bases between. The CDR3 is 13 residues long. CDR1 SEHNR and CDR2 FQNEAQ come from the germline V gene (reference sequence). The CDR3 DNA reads TGTGCCAGCAGCTCTACAGGGAACACTGAAGCTTTCTTT. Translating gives CASSSTGNTEAFF.

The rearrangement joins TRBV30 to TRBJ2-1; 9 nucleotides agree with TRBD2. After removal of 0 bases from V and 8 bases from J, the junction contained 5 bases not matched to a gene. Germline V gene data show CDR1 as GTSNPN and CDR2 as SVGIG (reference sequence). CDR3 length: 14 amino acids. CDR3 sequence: CAWSVASGTHEQFF. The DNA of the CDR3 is TGTGCCTGGAGTGTGGCTAGCGGGACGCATGAGCAGTTCTTC.

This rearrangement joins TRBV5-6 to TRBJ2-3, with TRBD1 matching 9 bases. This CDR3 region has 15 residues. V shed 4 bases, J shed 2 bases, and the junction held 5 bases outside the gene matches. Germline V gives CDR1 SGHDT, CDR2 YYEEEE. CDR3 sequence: CASSPTGGITDTQYF. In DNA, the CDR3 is TGTGCCAGCAGCCCCACAGGGGGCATCACAGATACGCAGTATTTT.

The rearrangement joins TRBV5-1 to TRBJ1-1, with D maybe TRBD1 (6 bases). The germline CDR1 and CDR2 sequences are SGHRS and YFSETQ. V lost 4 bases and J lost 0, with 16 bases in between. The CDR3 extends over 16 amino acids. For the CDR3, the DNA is TGCGCCAGCAGCGGCCCGGGACACCTCATGAACACTGAAGCTTTCTTT. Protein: CASSGPGHLMNTEAFF.

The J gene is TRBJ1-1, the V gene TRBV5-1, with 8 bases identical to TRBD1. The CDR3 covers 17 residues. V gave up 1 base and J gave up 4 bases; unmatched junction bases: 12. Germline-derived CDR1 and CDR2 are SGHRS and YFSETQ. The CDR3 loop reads CASSLSGQVYQPTEAFF. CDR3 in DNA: TGCGCCAGCAGCTTGTCGGGACAGGTCTACCAGCCCACTGAAGCTTTCTTT.